Presented here are 26 T cell receptor beta chains from one specimen sequenced in a study of T cell repertoires in ileal Crohn's disease. Sequencing used immunoSEQ multiplex PCR; TCRdb keeps in-frame clones, though not all of them. The table shows 30,000 or so clones, with about 81% occurring only once. Sequenced input: ileal tissue. The receptor source for this set is an adult with Crohn's disease.

V gene TRBV19 combines with J gene TRBJ2-1, with D hard to call. This CDR3 has 17 residues. Trimming took off 1 base at V and 2 bases at J, with 15 bases between the two ends. The V gene's germline CDR1 is LNHDA and CDR2 SQIVND (reference sequence). CDR3 sequence reads: CASSIGPVSSPYNEQFF. CDR3 sequence (DNA): TGTGCCAGTAGTATAGGTCCCGTATCAAGCCCCTACAATGAGCAGTTCTTC.

The genes are TRBV9 and TRBJ2-7; 8 bases align to TRBD2. With V trimmed by 0 bases and J by 2 bases, 4 bases remained unmatched. The CDR3 loop spans 15 amino acids. Germline CDR1 is SGDLS and CDR2 is YYNGEE. CDR3 bases: TGTGCCAGCAGCGTAGACAGCGGGGGAACCTACGAGCAGTACTTC. Translation: CASSVDSGGTYEQYF.

The V gene is TRBV9, the J gene TRBJ1-4, with D possibly being TRBD1 (5 bases). Germline lookup yields CDR1 SGDLS and CDR2 YYNGEE. V lost 0 bases to trimming and J lost 6 bases, with 15 bases between them. CDR3 length: 16 residues. CDR3 loop: CASSVEGLGHHEKLFF. The CDR3 nucleotides read TGTGCCAGCAGCGTAGAGGGATTGGGGCACCATGAAAAACTGTTTTTT.

The chain recombines TRBV4-3 with TRBJ2-1; D is possibly TRBD2 (6 bases). V was pared by 3 bases and J by 3 bases, with 18 bases between. Germline V gene lookup returns CDR1 LGHNA and CDR2 YSLEER. CDR3 length equals 17 residues. The CDR3 sequence: CASSQGAGGLGYNEQFF. The CDR3 nucleotides read TGCGCCAGCAGCCAGGGAGCCGGGGGTCTGGGCTACAATGAGCAGTTCTTC.

V and J are TRBV27 and TRBJ1-5; perhaps TRBD1 as D (5 bases). Per the germline V gene, CDR1 is MNHEY and CDR2 is SMNVEV (reference sequence). The CDR3 consists of 15 residues. Between the trimmed V and J ends, which lost 6 bases and 2 bases, there was a span of 14 bases. The CDR3 nucleotides are TGTGCCAGCAGCAGGGTCCTTGGAGGCAATCAGCCCCAGCATTTT. Amino acid sequence: CASSRVLGGNQPQHF.

The chain is built from TRBV7-2 and TRBJ1-1; no reliable D call. CDR3 length: 15 amino acids. Germline-derived CDR1 and CDR2 are SGHTA and FQGNSA. V lost 2 bases, J lost 1 base, and 11 bases lay in between. CDR3 sequence reads: CASSLSGVSNTEAFF. The CDR3 coding sequence is TGTGCCAGCAGCTTATCCGGGGTTTCGAACACTGAAGCTTTCTTT.

This chain joins TRBV7-2 and TRBJ2-2; no definite D call. Per germline, CDR1 SGHTA and CDR2 FQGNSA. The V and J ends lost 2 bases and 5 bases respectively, with 6 bases between them. CDR3 length equals 13 residues. CDR3: CASSLSTTGELFF. CDR3 DNA sequence: TGTGCCAGCAGCTTATCCACTACCGGGGAGCTGTTTTTT.

In DNA form, the CDR3 reads TGCGCCAGCAGCCAAGTCAGGCAGGGCAATCAGCCCCAGCATTTT. It is translated as CASSQVRQGNQPQHF. This rearrangement joins TRBV4-3 to TRBJ1-5, with D uncertain. Germline lookup yields CDR1 LGHNA and CDR2 YSLEER. The CDR3 sequence is 15 residues long. Trimming stripped 1 base from V and 2 bases from J, with 9 bases between.

The rearrangement uses TRBV6-5 and TRBJ2-7; D is perhaps TRBD2 (5 bases). Germline V lookup: CDR1 MNHEY, CDR2 SVGAGI. Trimming stripped 6 bases from V and 7 bases from J, with 22 bases between. The CDR3 sequence is 15 residues long. As DNA, the CDR3 is TGTGCCAGCAGATCCTGGATAACACAGACGGGGGAGCAGTACTTC. It yields the protein CASRSWITQTGEQYF.

The chain employs TRBV29-1 and TRBJ1-1; 7 bases are a match to TRBD1. The CDR3 has 14 amino acids. The junction had 6 bases not matched to a gene; V was cut back by 5 bases and J by 0 bases. From germline, CDR1 is SQVTM and CDR2 ANQGSEA. In nucleotides, the CDR3 is TGCAGCGTTAGACAGGGAAACATGAACACTGAAGCTTTCTTT. As protein: CSVRQGNMNTEAFF.

The V and J genes are TRBV9 and TRBJ2-1, with no clear D. Germline CDR1 is SGDLS and CDR2 is YYNGEE. The CDR3 runs to 17 residues. Trimming pared 0 bases from V and 0 bases from J, leaving 13 bases between. The CDR3: CASSVGGSSSSYNEQFF. As DNA, the CDR3 is TGTGCCAGCAGCGTAGGAGGCAGTTCTAGCTCCTACAATGAGCAGTTCTTC.

There are a few counts of this clone. The chain has TRBV6-6 and TRBJ1-5; the D is unclear. V was shortened by 3 bases and J by 1 base, with 10 bases between the two germline ends. CDR1 is MNHNY, CDR2 SVGAGI, per germline (reference sequence). The CDR3 totals 15 residues. CDR3 residues: CASSYEEGSNQPQHF. Written as DNA, the CDR3 is TGTGCCAGCAGTTATGAGGAGGGAAGCAATCAGCCCCAGCATTTT.

The chain uses TRBV18 and TRBJ1-2; D gene unclear. Trimming took 0 bases from V and 7 from J, leaving 9 bases between them. This CDR3 contains 13 residues. Germline CDR1 and CDR2: KGHSH and LQKENI. This CDR3 reads CASSPPSGFGYTF. The CDR3 DNA sequence: TGTGCCAGCTCACCACCGTCGGGGTTTGGCTACACCTTC.

The V gene is TRBV2, the J gene TRBJ2-3; 8 nucleotides line up with TRBD2. Per germline, CDR1 SNHLY and CDR2 FYNNEI. CDR3 length: 15 amino acids. The junction had 7 bases not matched to a gene; V was cut back by 7 bases and J by 1 base. The CDR3: CASTLGLAGTDTQYF. CDR3 nucleotide sequence: TGTGCCAGCACTCTCGGACTAGCCGGCACAGATACGCAGTATTTT. Full variable domain (missing parts from reference TRBV2 and TRBJ2-3): EPEVTQTPSHQVTQMGQEVILRCVPISNHLYFYWYRQILGQKVEFLVSFYNNEISEKSEIFDDQFSVERPDGSNFTLKIRSTKLEDSAMYFCASTLGLAGTDTQYFGPGTRLTVL.

This chain connects TRBV25-1 to TRBJ2-2; tentative D call: TRBD1 (6 bases). CDR3 length: 13 residues. The germline V gene encodes CDR1 MGHDK and CDR2 SYGVNS. Trimming stripped 6 bases from V and 3 bases from J, with 8 bases between. The CDR3 nucleotides read TGTGCCAGCAGCAACAGGGACACCGGGGAGCTGTTTTTT. Protein product: CASSNRDTGELFF.

This chain connects TRBV18 to TRBJ1-5; no reliable D call. The CDR3 is made up of 13 amino acids. Trimming took off 6 bases at V and 5 bases at J, with 11 bases between the two ends. Germline CDR1 KGHSH, CDR2 LQKENI. CDR3 DNA sequence: TGTGCCAGCTCCCTTTTAGCGGATCAGCCCCAGCATTTT. Translation: CASSLLADQPQHF. Full variable domain (missing parts from reference TRBV18 and TRBJ1-5): NAGVMQNPRHLVRRRGQEARLRCSPMKGHSHVYWYRQLPEEGLKFMVYLQKENIIDESGMPKERFSAEFPKEGPSILRIQQVVRGDSAAYFCASSLLADQPQHFGDGTRLSIL.

The chain is built from TRBV4-1 and TRBJ1-1; 9 bases align to TRBD1. The trim removed 6 bases at V and 5 bases at J, leaving 10 bases unmatched. Germline assignment: CDR1 MGHRA and CDR2 YSYEKL. This CDR3 has 15 residues. The CDR3 bases are TGCGCCAGCAGGCCCGGTACAGGGGGCTGGACTGAAGCTTTCTTT. This encodes CASRPGTGGWTEAFF.

The rearrangement links TRBV27 to TRBJ2-1; a possible D gene is TRBD2 (5 bases). Germline lookup yields CDR1 MNHEY and CDR2 SMNVEV (reference sequence). The CDR3 length is 14 residues. Trimming removed 6 bases from V and 1 base from J, with 10 bases in between. CDR3 protein: CASRVPGSYNEQFF. Written as DNA, the CDR3 is TGTGCCAGCAGGGTACCGGGGTCCTACAATGAGCAGTTCTTC.

This sequence joins TRBV5-6 and TRBJ2-7; 9 bases match TRBD1. V dropped 4 bases and J dropped 3; count of bases not matched to a gene: 8. CDR3 length equals 15 residues. Germline CDR1 reads SGHDT; CDR2 reads YYEEEE. This CDR3 reads CASSPLDRGSYEQYF. The CDR3 coding sequence is TGTGCCAGCAGCCCGTTAGACAGGGGGAGCTACGAGCAGTACTTC.

This clone has more than one count but fewer than ten. This chain joins TRBV6-5 and TRBJ1-1; perhaps TRBD1 as D (5 bases). The germline V and J ends were trimmed by 5 bases and 1 base, with 11 bases remaining between them. Per germline, CDR1 MNHEY and CDR2 SVGAGI. The length of the CDR3 is 14 residues. The CDR3 DNA is TGTGCCAGCAGTCCAATTGACAGGAACACTGAAGCTTTCTTT. It codes for CASSPIDRNTEAFF.

As for this clone: Sequence at one end of the junction differs from germline and may be a read error. The chain links TRBV6-1 to TRBJ2-5; TRBD2 matches at 9 bases. The CDR3 spans 17 residues. From germline, CDR1 is MNHNS and CDR2 SASEGT. CDR3 DNA sequence: TGTGCCAGCAGTCAAGCCTCATGGCGGGGGGGCCGGGAGACCCAGTACTTC. This sequence encodes CASSQASWRGGRETQYF.

This chain joins TRBV30 and TRBJ1-5; 7 bases are shared with TRBD1. Germline trimming cut 2 bases from V and 0 bases from J; bases unmatched to any gene: 4. Germline CDR1 GTSNPN, CDR2 SVGIG (reference sequence). This CDR3 spans 15 amino acids. In DNA form, the CDR3 reads TGTGCCTGGAGTCCAGGGGGTAATAGCAATCAGCCCCAGCATTTT. This gives the protein CAWSPGGNSNQPQHF.

V and J are TRBV6-6 and TRBJ2-7, with TRBD1 as a possible D gene (5 bases). Per the germline V gene, CDR1 is MNHNY and CDR2 is SVGAGI (reference sequence). V lost 0 bases and J lost 0, with 9 bases in between. This CDR3 region has 15 residues. This CDR3 is CASSYSGHSSYEQYF. DNA for the CDR3: TGTGCCAGCAGTTACTCCGGACACAGCTCCTACGAGCAGTACTTC.

This chain connects TRBV19 to TRBJ1-5, with D perhaps matching TRBD1 (5 bases). Deletions cut 3 bases from V and 3 bases from J, with 9 bases between. The CDR3 has 14 amino acids. Germline V gene sequence: CDR1 LNHDA, CDR2 SQIVND (reference sequence). CDR3 protein: CASSIQGTNQPQHF. The CDR3 DNA follows: TGTGCCAGTAGTATTCAGGGTACCAATCAGCCCCAGCATTTT.

The chain has TRBV7-6 and TRBJ2-5; D may be TRBD2 (5 bases). Germline V CDR1 and CDR2: SGHVS, FNYEAQ. V lost 5 bases, J lost 2 bases, and 15 bases lay in between. This CDR3 comprises 15 residues. Here the CDR3 reads CASSEGLLVQETQYF. As DNA, the CDR3 is TGTGCCAGCAGCGAAGGACTCTTAGTTCAAGAGACCCAGTACTTC.

In this sample, this clone turned up once. This sequence joins TRBV7-3 and TRBJ2-1; TRBD2 matches 14 bases. CDR1 and CDR2 from the germline V gene are SGHTA and FQGTGA. V shed 5 bases, J shed 9 bases, and the junction held 6 bases outside the gene matches. CDR3 size: 15 residues. CDR3 residues: CASSPTSGGAVEQFF. CDR3 in DNA: TGTGCCAGCAGCCCGACTAGCGGGGGGGCGGTTGAGCAGTTCTTC.